One and the same sample provided the 27 T cell receptor beta chains below, sequenced in a study of long-term antiretroviral therapy in people with HIV. It was version v3.0 of the immunoSEQ assay that was run at survey level. Libraries were prepared by immunoSEQ multiplex PCR; TCRdb keeps only in-frame clonotypes and omits some of them. The sample lists about 35,000 clones, 65% to 80% seen once, with about 7.1% in the top ten. The input for sequencing was unsorted PBMCs, taken 2 years after starting antiretroviral therapy. The receptor source for this set is a woman aged 45-65 years with HIV.

CDR3 coding DNA: TGTGCCAGCAGCGTAGGTTTGCAGGGGTCCTCCGGGGAGCTGTTTTTT. Its translation is CASSVGLQGSSGELFF. The V gene is TRBV9, the J gene TRBJ2-2, with D perhaps TRBD1 (6 bases). Germline V gene data show CDR1 as SGDLS and CDR2 as YYNGEE. The CDR3 contains 16 residues. V was trimmed by 0 bases and J by 6 bases, leaving 15 bases between them.

This clone occurred a few times. This chain connects TRBV5-1 to TRBJ1-4; D remains unclear. Germline V gene lookup returns CDR1 SGHRS and CDR2 YFSETQ. V shed 0 bases and J shed 0 bases, with 9 bases lying between them. This CDR3 contains 16 residues. The CDR3 reads CASSLVPPPTNEKLFF. CDR3 nucleotides: TGCGCCAGCAGCTTGGTCCCCCCCCCAACTAATGAAAAACTGTTTTTT.

The chain joins TRBV30 to TRBJ2-4; tentatively, D is TRBD2 (5 bases). V lost 0 bases and J lost 5, with 17 bases in between. Germline V CDR1 and CDR2: GTSNPN, SVGIG (reference sequence). This CDR3 spans 16 amino acids. This CDR3 reads CAWSVISGFNENIQYF. Here the CDR3 DNA reads TGTGCCTGGAGTGTAATTTCGGGGTTTAACGAAAACATTCAGTACTTC.

This sequence joins TRBV6-5 and TRBJ1-6, with TRBD1 matching over 7 bases. V trimming: 6 bases; J trimming: 4 bases; junction bases outside the gene matches: 0. Germline V gene lookup returns CDR1 MNHEY and CDR2 SVGAGI. The CDR3 length is 13 residues. The CDR3 nucleotides read TGTGCCAGCAGGACAGGGTATAATTCACCCCTCCACTTT. Translated, it gives CASRTGYNSPLHF.

This chain joins TRBV4-1 and TRBJ2-1; 12 nucleotides align to TRBD2. V lost 4 bases, J lost 1 base, and 5 bases stayed unmatched. Germline V gene data show CDR1 as MGHRA and CDR2 as YSYEKL. This CDR3 spans 17 amino acids. This CDR3 is CASSRASGGVSYNEQFF. In DNA form, the CDR3 reads TGCGCCAGCAGCCGCGCTAGCGGGGGGGTGTCCTACAATGAGCAGTTCTTC.

As DNA, the CDR3 is TGTGCCAGCAGCAAAGGCCCAAGGACTAGCGGGGGACTGTCCTACGAGCAGTACGTC. Translation gives CASSKGPRTSGGLSYEQYV. This rearrangement joins TRBV21-1 to TRBJ2-7; TRBD2, as called in the table, went unchecked against the DNA. TRBV21-1 corresponds to a pseudogene. The length of the CDR3 is 19 residues.

The chain links TRBV5-4 to TRBJ1-4, with D unclear. V was clipped by 0 bases and J by 0 bases, with 6 bases between them. Germline assignment: CDR1 SGHNT and CDR2 YYREEE (reference sequence). The CDR3 extends over 15 amino acids. In DNA form, the CDR3 reads TGTGCCAGCAGCTTGGACCCAACAACTAATGAAAAACTGTTTTTT. Translated: CASSLDPTTNEKLFF.

This clone was detected a few times. The chain links TRBV11-2 to TRBJ1-1, with 7 bases fitting TRBD1. Germline lookup yields CDR1 SGHAT and CDR2 FQNNGV. The V and J ends lost 3 bases and 11 bases, in that order; junction bases with no gene match: 6. The CDR3 consists of 12 residues. The CDR3 reads CASSFEQGFAFF. CDR3 nucleotide sequence: TGTGCCAGCAGCTTCGAACAGGGGTTTGCTTTCTTT.

CDR3 sequence reads: CASSPLYQETQYF. The CDR3, as DNA: TGCGCCAGCAGCCCTTTATACCAAGAGACCCAGTACTTC. The V call is TRBV5-1, the J call TRBJ2-5, with unresolved D. The V gene's germline CDR1 is SGHRS and CDR2 YFSETQ. Deletions cut 4 bases from V and 0 bases from J, with 7 bases between. The CDR3 loop spans 13 amino acids.

This rearrangement joins TRBV29-1 to TRBJ2-2; 10 bases agree with TRBD2. Germline CDR1 and CDR2: SQVTM and ANQGSEA. CDR3 length equals 16 residues. V was clipped by 0 bases and J by 7 bases; unmatched bases: 8. This CDR3 is CSVEEERGGGVGELFF. DNA for the CDR3: TGCAGCGTTGAAGAGGAGCGGGGGGGCGGCGTCGGGGAGCTGTTTTTT.

The CDR3 here is CASSWAWGVAGQGETQYF. The CDR3 DNA reads TGTGCCAGCAGCTGGGCCTGGGGAGTAGCGGGGCAGGGAGAGACCCAGTACTTC. The chain joins TRBV7-2 to TRBJ2-5; 8 bases are shared with TRBD2. The V segment lost 4 bases and the J segment 4 bases; nucleotides outside the gene matches: 17. Germline V lookup: CDR1 SGHTA, CDR2 FQGNSA. This CDR3 is built from 18 residues.

The chain links TRBV14 to TRBJ1-4; D not certain. The V gene's germline CDR1 is SGHDN and CDR2 FVKESK. V was clipped by 5 bases and J by 4 bases, with 17 bases between them. The CDR3 runs 16 residues. The CDR3 sequence: CASSLGSGNNNEKLFF. In DNA form, the CDR3 reads TGTGCCAGCAGCTTGGGCAGCGGTAATAATAATGAAAAACTGTTTTTT.

This sequence joins TRBV7-6 and TRBJ1-6; D possibly corresponds to TRBD1 (5 bases). V was trimmed by 1 base and J by 7 bases, leaving 11 bases between them. The CDR3 runs 15 residues. Germline assignment: CDR1 SGHVS and CDR2 FNYEAQ. CDR3 bases: TGTGCCAGCAGCTTAGGCAACCCAGGGAATTCACCCCTCCACTTT. Translating it yields CASSLGNPGNSPLHF.

This clone appeared a few times. In the same sample, other DNA sequences code for this CDR3. The CDR3: CASSSNRAVNEKLFF. DNA of the CDR3: TGTGCCAGCAGCTCCAACAGGGCAGTTAATGAAAAACTGTTTTTT. The gene calls are TRBV5-4 and TRBJ1-4, with D possibly TRBD1 on 6 matching bases. The CDR3 is made up of 15 amino acids. CDR1 SGHNT and CDR2 YYREEE come from the germline V gene (reference sequence). The germline V and J ends were trimmed by 3 bases and 4 bases, with 13 bases remaining between them.

The chain carries TRBV4-1 and TRBJ2-1; no clear D. This CDR3 comprises 13 residues. Trimming stripped 3 bases from V and 12 bases from J, with 15 bases between. Germline lookup yields CDR1 MGHRA and CDR2 YSYEKL. CDR3: CASSHRPLDWQFF. The CDR3 DNA is TGCGCCAGCAGCCATCGCCCGCTAGATTGGCAGTTCTTC.

This clone was counted between two and nine times. J is TRBJ1-6 and V is TRBV11-3, with 7 bases that match TRBD1. Germline V gives CDR1 SGHNT, CDR2 YENEEA. The ends lost 3 bases at V and 9 bases at J; junction bases unmatched: 2. This CDR3 contains 13 residues. Here the CDR3 reads CASSFDRVSPLHF. CDR3 coding DNA: TGTGCCAGCAGCTTCGACAGGGTTTCACCCCTCCACTTT.

The rearrangement joins TRBV2 to TRBJ2-3; D may be TRBD2 (5 bases). CDR3 length: 12 amino acids. Deletions cut 5 bases from V and 13 bases from J, with 16 bases between. Germline V gene data show CDR1 as SNHLY and CDR2 as FYNNEI. CDR3 loop: CASSLSPGWEYF. The CDR3 coding sequence is TGTGCCAGCAGTCTGAGCCCGGGATGGGAGTATTTT.

Here the CDR3 DNA reads TGTGCCAGCAGTGAAAGGACTAGCGGGGGGGCCTGGGATACGCAGTATTTT. Residues: CASSERTSGGAWDTQYF. The chain recombines TRBV2 with TRBJ2-3, with 15 bases matching TRBD2. The length of the CDR3 is 17 residues. From germline, CDR1 is SNHLY and CDR2 FYNNEI. V gave up 2 bases and J gave up 6 bases; unmatched junction bases: 6.

This chain connects TRBV18 to TRBJ2-1; D tentatively fits TRBD1 or TRBD2 (5 bases each). In germline, CDR1 is KGHSH, CDR2 LQKENI. With 2 bases removed from V and 8 bases from J, the gap between germline ends came to 16 bases. The CDR3 spans 15 residues. CDR3 loop: CASSPKTRQGDEQFF. CDR3 DNA: TGTGCCAGCTCACCAAAAACTAGGCAGGGCGATGAGCAGTTCTTC.

The V call is TRBV29-1, the J call TRBJ2-2; D gene unclear. Trimming shortened V by 3 bases and J by 3 bases, and 2 bases separated the two germline ends. Germline CDR1 is SQVTM and CDR2 is ANQGSEA. The CDR3 loop spans 11 amino acids. In nucleotides, the CDR3 is TGCAGCGTTGAGGACACCGGGGAGCTGTTTTTT. This gives the protein CSVEDTGELFF.

This clone has just a few counts. This chain links TRBV5-1 with TRBJ1-5, with no clear D. The CDR3 sequence is 12 residues long. Germline loops: CDR1 SGHRS, CDR2 YFSETQ. Trimming took 0 bases from V and 8 from J, leaving 6 bases between them. For the CDR3, the DNA is TGCGCCAGCAGCTTGGCGGGAGAGCCCCAGCATTTT. Protein sequence: CASSLAGEPQHF.

This clone has just a few counts. This chain links TRBV7-9 with TRBJ1-2; D perhaps matches TRBD1 (5 bases). Trimming shortened V by 2 bases and J by 5 bases, and 9 bases separated the two germline ends. Germline lookup yields CDR1 SEHNR and CDR2 FQNEAQ (reference sequence). The CDR3 sequence is 13 residues long. CDR3 bases: TGTGCCAGCAGCTTACAGGGAGAATATGGCTACACCTTC. It yields the protein CASSLQGEYGYTF. The full variable domain, completed using reference TRBV7-9 and TRBJ1-2, is DTGVSQNPRHKITKRGQNVTFRCDPISEHNRLYWYRQTLGQGPEFLTYFQNEAQLEKSRLLSDRFSAERPKGSFSTLEIQRTEQGDSAMYLCASSLQGEYGYTFGSGTRLTVV.

The V call is TRBV7-3, the J call TRBJ2-1, with 8 positions matching TRBD2. The CDR3 runs to 14 residues. Germline V gives CDR1 SGHTA, CDR2 FQGTGA. The V gene end was trimmed by 2 bases and the J gene end by 8 bases; junction bases not matched to a gene: 5. The CDR3, as DNA: TGTGCCAGCAGCTTAGGGTCGGGAGGGGATGAGCAGTTCTTC. Translating gives CASSLGSGGDEQFF. The full variable domain, its missing parts supplied by reference TRBV7-3 and TRBJ2-1, is GAGVSQTPSNKVTEKGKYVELRCDPISGHTALYWYRQSLGQGPEFLIYFQGTGAADDSGLPNDRFFAVRPEGSVSTLKIQRTERGDSAVYLCASSLGSGGDEQFFGPGTRLTVL.

This chain links TRBV30 with TRBJ2-7; D perhaps matches TRBD1 (6 bases). This CDR3 contains 16 residues. The germline CDR1 and CDR2 sequences are GTSNPN and SVGIG (reference sequence). V lost 2 bases, J lost 4 bases, and 21 bases lay in between. The CDR3 is CAWSLTATGFPYEQYF. The CDR3 DNA reads TGTGCCTGGAGTCTAACCGCTACAGGGTTCCCGTACGAGCAGTACTTC.

This chain joins TRBV4-2 and TRBJ1-2, with D perhaps TRBD1 (5 bases). V was shortened by 5 bases and J by 0 bases, with 25 bases between the two germline ends. The CDR3 totals 19 residues. The germline V gene encodes CDR1 LGHNA and CDR2 YNFKEQ. Here the CDR3 reads CASSSQVGTGRPSNYGYTF. CDR3 nucleotides: TGTGCCAGCAGCAGCCAAGTGGGAACAGGCAGACCATCTAACTATGGCTACACCTTC.

This clone has just one count. The rearrangement joins TRBV7-9 to TRBJ1-3; no clear D. Germline-derived CDR1 and CDR2 are SEHNR and FQNEAQ (reference sequence). The CDR3 length is 13 residues. Trimming cost V 5 bases and J 4 bases, with 9 bases left between them. The CDR3 loop reads CASSQSYGNTIYF. CDR3 DNA sequence: TGTGCCAGCAGCCAATCCTACGGAAACACCATATATTTT. Filled out from reference TRBV7-9 and TRBJ1-3, the complete variable domain reads DTGVSQNPRHKITKRGQNVTFRCDPISEHNRLYWYRQTLGQGPEFLTYFQNEAQLEKSRLLSDRFSAERPKGSFSTLEIQRTEQGDSAMYLCASSQSYGNTIYFGEGSWLTVV.

V and J are TRBV6-1 and TRBJ1-5; weak D call: TRBD1 (5 bases). Trimming took off 3 bases at V and 5 bases at J, with 14 bases between the two ends. The CDR3 totals 15 residues. Looked up from germline, CDR1 is MNHNS and CDR2 is SASEGT. CDR3: CASSDAGEGDQPQHF. In nucleotides, the CDR3 is TGTGCCAGCAGTGATGCGGGGGAAGGGGATCAGCCCCAGCATTTT.